A selection of T cell receptor beta chains follows, all from one sample in a study of CD8+ T cells in alopecia areata. Only in-frame clones appear in the TCRdb table, and some are missing; sequencing was by immunoSEQ multiplex PCR. The sample holds roughly 200,000 clones, more than 60% seen once. Source: CD4+ T cells sorted from blood, taken at week 0. These receptors all come from a human donor with alopecia areata. Each CDR3 is given with its conserved first and last residue. D genes are given only for firm matches. Some rows mark clone size as missing; the rest say once, few, many or name a class of expanded clone.

CASSSPTGGYGYTF TGTGCCAGCAGTTCCCCGACAGGGGGCTATGGCTACACCTTC 14 - TRBD1 TRBJ1-2 TRBV27
CASSLRGRQWDTEAFF TGTGCCAGCAGCTTGAGGGGGCGGCAATGGGACACTGAAGCTTTCTTT 16 - TRBD1 TRBJ1-1 TRBV5-6
CSAGPSNYGYTF TGCAGCGCCGGTCCCTCTAACTATGGCTACACCTTC 12 few - TRBJ1-2 TRBV29-1
CAWRAFLGNTEAFF TGTGCCTGGAGGGCCTTTTTGGGGAACACTGAAGCTTTCTTT 14 - - TRBJ1-1 TRBV30
CSASGGEYEQFF TGCAGCGCCAGCGGGGGGGAGTACGAGCAGTTCTTC 12 - TRBD2 TRBJ2-1 TRBV29-1
CASTYRGNEKLFF TGTGCCAGCACCTACAGGGGTAACGAAAAACTGTTTTTT 13 - TRBD1 TRBJ1-4 TRBV25-1
CASSYRDRTDTQYF TGTGCCAGCAGTTACCGGGACAGAACAGATACGCAGTATTTT 14 - TRBD1 TRBJ2-3 TRBV6-5
CSVGDRGNQPQHF TGCAGCGTTGGAGACAGGGGTAATCAGCCCCAGCATTTT 13 - TRBD1 TRBJ1-5 TRBV29-1
CASSLTTGIYGYTF TGTGCCAGCAGCTTAACGACAGGGATCTATGGCTACACCTTC 14 - TRBD1 TRBJ1-2 TRBV11-1
CAWSRSGGSPLHF TGTGCCTGGAGTCGGTCAGGCGGTTCACCCCTCCACTTT 13 - - TRBJ1-6 TRBV30
CASSVSGSDYEQYF TGTGCCAGTAGTGTGAGCGGGTCCGACTACGAGCAGTACTTC 14 - - TRBJ2-7 TRBV19
CAWNIAPLQETQYF TGTGCCTGGAACATAGCACCCCTCCAAGAGACCCAGTACTTC 14 once - TRBJ2-5 TRBV30
CASSTTRFGRTDTQYF TGTGCCAGCAGCACTACTAGGTTCGGGCGCACAGATACGCAGTATTTT 16 - - TRBJ2-3 TRBV7-2
CSARTALGTEAFF TGCAGCGCCCGGACGGCCCTGGGGACTGAAGCTTTCTTT 13 few - TRBJ1-1 TRBV29-1
CASSLGGSQPQHF TGTGCCAGCAGCCTAGGGGGTTCTCAGCCCCAGCATTTT 13 few - TRBJ1-5 TRBV28
CASSYGRGVFDSPLHF TGTGCCAGCAGTTACGGGAGGGGGGTGTTCGATTCACCCCTCCACTTT 16 - - TRBJ1-6 TRBV6-5
CASQGQNTGELFF TGTGCCAGCCAGGGACAGAACACCGGGGAGCTGTTTTTT 13 - - TRBJ2-2 TRBV2
CASSYAQASGANVLTF TGTGCCAGCAGTTACGCACAGGCTTCTGGGGCCAACGTCCTGACTTTC 16 - - TRBJ2-6 TRBV6-6
CAWSSQGPYAQHF TGTGCCTGGAGTTCCCAGGGGCCGTATGCCCAGCATTTT 13 - - TRBJ1-5 TRBV30
CSVGRGETYEQYF TGCAGCGTTGGCAGGGGAGAAACCTACGAGCAGTACTTC 13 - - TRBJ2-7 TRBV29-1
CASSLVGQGYNEQFF TGTGCCAGCAGCTTAGTGGGACAGGGGTACAATGAGCAGTTCTTC 15 - TRBD1 TRBJ2-1 TRBV7-2
CASSDRNTDTQYF TGTGCCAGCAGTGACAGGAACACAGATACGCAGTATTTT 13 once - TRBJ2-3 TRBV25-1
CASSVTSGGLNEQFF TGTGCCAGCAGCGTAACTAGCGGGGGCCTCAATGAGCAGTTCTTC 15 - TRBD2 TRBJ2-1 TRBV9
CASSPQGGLSEQFF TGTGCCAGCAGTCCCCAGGGGGGGCTGAGTGAGCAGTTCTTC 14 - - TRBJ2-1 TRBV27
CASSLGLYNEQFF TGTGCCAGCAGCCTGGGGCTATACAATGAGCAGTTCTTC 13 medium-sized - TRBJ2-1 TRBV7-8
CASSLWSGRGYSYEQYF TGCGCCAGCAGCTTGTGGTCGGGGAGGGGATACTCCTACGAGCAGTACTTC 17 - TRBD2 TRBJ2-7 TRBV5-1
CASSERGPTNEKLFF TGCGCCAGCAGCGAGAGGGGGCCGACTAATGAAAAACTGTTTTTT 15 once TRBD1 TRBJ1-4 TRBV4-3
CSVRDSTYEQYF TGCAGCGTTCGTGACAGCACCTACGAGCAGTACTTC 12 - - TRBJ2-7 TRBV29-1
CASSALAAATYEQYF TGTGCCAGCAGCGCACTAGCGGCCGCCACCTACGAGCAGTACTTC 15 - TRBD2 TRBJ2-7 TRBV27
CSLIPLGSGEQFF TGCAGCCTTATCCCGTTGGGATCGGGTGAGCAGTTCTTC 13 - - TRBJ2-1 TRBV29-1
CSVHGTGHYGYTF TGCAGCGTTCACGGGACAGGACACTATGGCTACACCTTC 13 - TRBD1 TRBJ1-2 TRBV29-1
CSVDTRTEAFF TGCAGCGTTGATACGCGGACTGAAGCTTTCTTT 11 - - TRBJ1-1 TRBV29-1
CSGNPLWGGNEQFF TGCAGCGGGAACCCCCTCTGGGGGGGCAATGAGCAGTTCTTC 14 - TRBD2 TRBJ2-1 TRBV29-1
CSAGRPSTDTQYF TGCAGCGCCGGGCGGCCTAGCACAGATACGCAGTATTTT 13 - - TRBJ2-3 TRBV29-1
CASSPDQMREQFF TGTGCCAGCTCACCGGACCAAATGCGTGAGCAGTTCTTC 13 few - TRBJ2-1 TRBV18
CASTPKRQGNYGYTF TGTGCCAGCACCCCCAAGAGGCAGGGGAACTATGGCTACACCTTC 15 - - TRBJ1-2 TRBV7-8
CASSLGLAGVSTNTGELFF TGTGCCAGCAGCTTAGGATTAGCGGGGGTATCTACGAACACCGGGGAGCTGTTTTTT 19 - TRBD2 TRBJ2-2 TRBV7-8
CASSLIGTGFSGANVLTF TGTGCCAGCAGCTTAATAGGGACAGGGTTCTCTGGGGCCAACGTCCTGACTTTC 18 once TRBD1 TRBJ2-6 TRBV7-3
CASSLPQETQYF TGTGCCAGCAGCTTGCCTCAAGAGACCCAGTACTTC 12 - - TRBJ2-5 TRBV7-9
CAWKPGGGGEVPYEQYF TGTGCCTGGAAACCGGGAGGCGGAGGGGAGGTTCCCTACGAGCAGTACTTC 17 - TRBD2 TRBJ2-7 TRBV30
CASSLSRGFGGYTF TGTGCCAGCAGCCTATCCAGGGGGTTCGGTGGCTACACCTTC 14 - TRBD1 TRBJ1-2 TRBV13
CSVLGGSYEQYF TGCAGCGTTCTCGGGGGATCATACGAGCAGTACTTC 12 few - TRBJ2-7 TRBV29-1
CASSEVQGGYNEQFF TGTGCCAGCAGTGAAGTCCAGGGGGGCTACAATGAGCAGTTCTTC 15 - - TRBJ2-1 TRBV2
CAISELGLAVHTQYF TGTGCCATCAGTGAATTGGGGCTAGCGGTACATACGCAGTATTTT 15 - TRBD2 TRBJ2-3 TRBV10-3
CASSLDRDNEQFF TGTGCCAGCAGCTTGGACAGGGACAATGAGCAGTTCTTC 13 - - TRBJ2-1 TRBV5-4
CASSLGSLYGYTF TGTGCCAGCAGCTTAGGGTCGCTCTATGGCTACACCTTC 13 few - TRBJ1-2 TRBV11-2
CASSVGLVETQYF TGTGCCAGCAGCGTAGGACTAGTAGAGACCCAGTACTTC 13 - - TRBJ2-5 TRBV9
CSAGSSSYEQYF TGCAGCGCAGGGAGCAGCTCCTACGAGCAGTACTTC 12 - - TRBJ2-7 TRBV29-1
CASSLFSTGNTEAFF TGTGCCAGCAGCTTATTTAGTACAGGGAACACTGAAGCTTTCTTT 15 many - TRBJ1-1 TRBV7-2
CASSTRFGDYGYTF TGTGCCAGCAGCACTCGGTTTGGGGACTATGGCTACACCTTC 14 once - TRBJ1-2 TRBV5-6
CASSFNRYTDTQYF TGTGCCAGCAGCTTTAACAGGTACACAGATACGCAGTATTTT 14 - - TRBJ2-3 TRBV5-6
CSARGGIGADTQYF TGCAGCGCCCGAGGGGGAATCGGCGCAGATACGCAGTATTTT 14 - - TRBJ2-3 TRBV29-1
CSVVGSSYEQYF TGCAGCGTTGTGGGGAGCTCCTACGAGCAGTACTTC 12 few - TRBJ2-7 TRBV29-1
CASSHGDLQREKLFF TGCGCCAGCAGCCACGGGGACCTACAAAGGGAAAAACTGTTTTTT 15 few - TRBJ1-4 TRBV5-1
CASSSQTSPGDTQYF TGTGCCAGCAGCTCGCAGACTAGCCCAGGGGATACGCAGTATTTT 15 - TRBD2 TRBJ2-3 TRBV7-2
CAWKAGEKLFF TGTGCCTGGAAGGCTGGGGAAAAACTGTTTTTT 11 - - TRBJ1-4 TRBV30
CASSYSGGYNSPLHF TGTGCCAGCAGTTACTCGGGGGGGTATAATTCACCCCTCCACTTT 15 - - TRBJ1-6 TRBV6-5
CASSQEGMRTDTQYF TGCGCCAGCAGCCAGGAGGGGATGAGGACAGATACGCAGTATTTT 15 few - TRBJ2-3 TRBV4-1